This TCR beta chain was retrieved from a study of cytomegalovirus exposure and HLA in healthy donors. Regarding the study as a whole: Overall, roughly 170 TCR beta chains were annotated as cytomegalovirus-associated.

Only in-frame clones appear in the TCRdb table, and some are missing; sequencing was by immunoSEQ multiplex PCR. Of 110,000 to 150,000 clones detected, just under 85% appear once; the ten largest clones hold approximately 1.5%. Germline CDR1 is SGHTA and CDR2 is FQGNSA. J lost 2 bases, V lost 0 bases, and 4 bases had no gene match. The CDR3 is 16 residues long. With regard to this clone: Its antigen is unknown.

The rearrangement joins TRBV7-2 to TRBJ2-5, with 9 bases fitting TRBD1. The sequence derives from a woman younger than 45 in good health and CMV-seronegative. The sequenced sample was PBMCs. The CDR3 protein is CASSLALTGGQETQYF. For the CDR3, the DNA is TGTGCCAGCAGCTTAGCGCTGACAGGGGGACAAGAGACCCAGTACTTC.